The 23 T cell receptor beta chains reported below all come from one sample, sequenced in a study of blood T cell repertoires in COVID-19. The repertoire was sequenced with immunoSEQ multiplex PCR; TCRdb's copy has only in-frame clones and lacks some. The data contain 95,000 to 150,000 clones, roughly 70% of them seen just once; the ten biggest clones take up more than 0.8%. The sample consisted of peripheral blood. These receptors all stem from a human donor with acute or convalescent COVID-19. The donor label of this sample is uncertain.

On this clone: Other DNA sequences from this sample encode an identical CDR3 as well. The chain links TRBV14 to TRBJ2-2, with TRBD2 matching 8 bases. The CDR3 loop spans 16 amino acids. Losses at the gene ends were 4 bases for V and 6 bases for J; bases not matched to a gene: 10. Germline V gene data show CDR1 as SGHDN and CDR2 as FVKESK. In nucleotides, the CDR3 is TGTGCCAGCAGCCCGCCGGGACTAGGGGTTCCCGGGGAGCTGTTTTTT. This codes for CASSPPGLGVPGELFF.

This sequence joins TRBV21-1 and TRBJ2-7; TRBD1 was called by the table and not checked on the DNA. TRBV21-1 represents a pseudogene. This CDR3 contains 19 residues. The CDR3 reads CASSKKAYGKPGGRDEQYV. The CDR3 nucleotides are TGTGCCAGCAGCAAAAAGGCGTATGGGAAGCCAGGGGGCCGTGACGAGCAGTACGTC.

This clone has more than one count but fewer than ten. This chain links TRBV19 with TRBJ2-4; 15 bases are a match to TRBD2. The CDR3 is made up of 18 amino acids. V lost 6 bases and J lost 2; bases outside the gene matches: 8. Germline V gene lookup returns CDR1 LNHDA and CDR2 SQIVND (reference sequence). CDR3 loop: CASSRTSGGADSKNIQYF. The DNA for the CDR3 is TGTGCCAGTAGCAGGACTAGCGGGGGGGCTGATTCCAAAAACATTCAGTACTTC. The full variable domain, its missing parts supplied by reference TRBV19 and TRBJ2-4, is DGGITQSPKYLFRKEGQNVTLSCEQNLNHDAMYWYRQDPGQGLRLIYYSQIVNDFQKGDIAEGYSVSREKKESFPLTVTSAQKNPTAFYLCASSRTSGGADSKNIQYFGAGTRLSVL.

This clone has at least ten counts. The chain couples TRBV28 to TRBJ1-5, with no clear D. V was shortened by 5 bases and J by 2 bases, with 16 bases between the two germline ends. Per germline, CDR1 MDHEN and CDR2 SYDVKM. CDR3 length equals 16 residues. This CDR3 reads CASSRKSWGGNQPQHF. The CDR3 DNA follows: TGTGCCAGCAGTAGAAAAAGCTGGGGAGGCAATCAGCCCCAGCATTTT.

The V and J genes are TRBV11-2 and TRBJ2-7, with 8 bases lining up with TRBD1. Unmatched junction bases numbered 3, after V lost 0 bases and J lost 2 bases. Per the germline V gene, CDR1 is SGHAT and CDR2 is FQNNGV. The CDR3 covers 15 residues. CDR3 in amino acids: CASSLEDRAPYEQYF. In DNA, the CDR3 is TGTGCCAGCAGCTTAGAGGACAGGGCTCCCTACGAGCAGTACTTC. Complete variable domain (other parts from reference TRBV11-2 and TRBJ2-7): EAGVAQSPRYKIIEKRQSVAFWCNPISGHATLYWYQQILGQGPKLLIQFQNNGVVDDSQLPKDRFSAERLKGVDSTLKIQPAKLEDSAVYLCASSLEDRAPYEQYFGPGTRLTVT.

This chain links TRBV29-1 with TRBJ2-3; possible D gene TRBD1, 5 bases. In germline, CDR1 is SQVTM, CDR2 ANQGSEA. Trimming shortened V by 3 bases and J by 2 bases, and 6 bases separated the two germline ends. The CDR3 extends over 12 amino acids. Here the CDR3 reads CSVEGLTDTQYF. DNA for the CDR3: TGCAGCGTTGAGGGGCTCACAGATACGCAGTATTTT.

This clone qualifies as medium-sized. The chain couples TRBV29-1 to TRBJ2-4; D uncertain. Germline CDR1 and CDR2: SQVTM and ANQGSEA. The V and J ends lost 7 bases and 6 bases respectively, with 16 bases between them. The CDR3 extends over 13 amino acids. This CDR3 reads CSAQNQRGNIQYF. DNA of the CDR3: TGCAGCGCCCAAAATCAGCGTGGAAACATTCAGTACTTC.

This clone was counted a single time. This sequence joins TRBV28 and TRBJ2-2; TRBD1 agrees at 7 bases. The CDR3 totals 16 residues. Germline CDR1 is MDHEN and CDR2 is SYDVKM. V was clipped by 5 bases and J by 3 bases; unmatched bases: 9. The CDR3 DNA follows: TGTGCCAGCAGTCAGGAGACAGGGAAATACACCGGGGAGCTGTTTTTT. Protein product: CASSQETGKYTGELFF. The full variable domain, its missing parts supplied by reference TRBV28 and TRBJ2-2, is DVKVTQSSRYLVKRTGEKVFLECVQDMDHENMFWYRQDPGLGLRLIYFSYDVKMKEKGDIPEGYSVSREKKERFSLILESASTNQTSMYLCASSQETGKYTGELFFGEGSRLTVL.

The genes are TRBV3-1 (or the pseudogene TRBV3-2) and TRBJ1-6; no clear D. The CDR3 extends over 15 amino acids. Trimming cost V 0 bases and J 9 bases, with 12 bases left between them. CDR1 is LGHDT, CDR2 YNNKEL, per germline (reference sequence). The DNA for the CDR3 is TGTGCCAGCAGCCAAGATCGAGGAATATTTTCACCCCTCCACTTT. Encoded protein: CASSQDRGIFSPLHF.

This clone has just a few counts. The rearrangement links TRBV29-1 to TRBJ2-1, with 11 bases matching TRBD2. Looked up from germline, CDR1 is SQVTM and CDR2 is ANQGSEA. The CDR3 is made up of 13 amino acids. The junction had 7 bases not matched to a gene; V was cut back by 8 bases and J by 7 bases. The CDR3 nucleotides are TGCAGCTATGGTAGCGGGGGGGCTAATGAGCAGTTCTTC. As protein: CSYGSGGANEQFF.

This clone was detected a few times. The chain combines TRBV5-1 with TRBJ2-3; the match to TRBD2 covers 12 bases. The junction had 5 bases not matched to a gene; V was cut back by 4 bases and J by 5 bases. Germline CDR1 and CDR2: SGHRS and YFSETQ. The length of the CDR3 is 15 residues. DNA for the CDR3: TGCGCCAGCAGCCCTTTGGGACTAGCGGGAGATACGCAGTATTTT. This encodes CASSPLGLAGDTQYF.

In its sample, this clone was seen once. The chain links TRBV3-1 (or the pseudogene TRBV3-2) to TRBJ2-2; 10 bases are shared with TRBD2. This CDR3 contains 16 residues. Germline CDR1 is LGHDT and CDR2 is YNNKEL (reference sequence). The junction had 4 bases not matched to a gene; V was cut back by 5 bases and J by 1 base. The CDR3 protein is CASSKLAGGNTGELFF. CDR3 coding DNA: TGTGCCAGCAGCAAATTAGCGGGGGGGAACACCGGGGAGCTGTTTTTT.

V and J are TRBV12-3 or TRBV12-4 and TRBJ2-1; no reliable D call. This CDR3 spans 11 amino acids. V lost 3 bases and J 10 bases, leaving 7 bases between the germline ends. This CDR3 is CASSFGLEQFF. The DNA for the CDR3 is TGTGCCAGCAGTTTTGGGCTCGAGCAGTTCTTC.

The chain links TRBV28 to TRBJ2-7; 7 bases map to TRBD1. Germline CDR1 reads MDHEN; CDR2 reads SYDVKM. The CDR3 loop spans 15 amino acids. V gave up 7 bases and J gave up 3 bases; unmatched junction bases: 12. In DNA form, the CDR3 reads TGTGCCAGCACCAACTTCCGGACAGGCTTCTACGAGCAGTACGTC. Its translation is CASTNFRTGFYEQYV.

This chain links TRBV24-1 with TRBJ1-1; D is unresolved. CDR3 length equals 14 residues. Deletions cut 3 bases from V and 10 bases from J, with 17 bases between. CDR1 is KGHDR, CDR2 SFDVKD, per germline. In DNA, the CDR3 is TGTGCCACCAGTGATAACCGGACTCCAAAGGGAGCTTTCTTT. This translates into CATSDNRTPKGAFF.

V usage is TRBV2 and J usage is TRBJ2-1; 15 bases are shared with TRBD2. From germline, CDR1 is SNHLY and CDR2 FYNNEI. J lost 5 bases, V lost 6 bases, and 5 bases had no gene match. This CDR3 contains 16 residues. CDR3: CASREGTSGGNNEQFF. In DNA form, the CDR3 reads TGTGCCAGCAGGGAGGGGACTAGCGGGGGGAACAATGAGCAGTTCTTC.

The rearrangement joins TRBV5-1 to TRBJ2-3; 7 bases are a match to TRBD2. The CDR3 loop spans 17 amino acids. V gave up 0 bases and J gave up 0 bases; unmatched junction bases: 7. CDR1 is SGHRS and CDR2 is YFSETQ in the germline V gene. The CDR3 nucleotides read TGCGCCAGCAGCTTGGCCGAGGGACTAAAGAGCACAGATACGCAGTATTTT. Its translation: CASSLAEGLKSTDTQYF.

This chain joins TRBV7-9 and TRBJ1-2, with TRBD1 matching 11 bases. Germline assignment: CDR1 SEHNR and CDR2 FQNEAQ (reference sequence). V trimming: 5 bases; J trimming: 1 base; junction bases outside the gene matches: 9. The CDR3 has 17 amino acids. The CDR3, as DNA: TGTGCCAGCAGCAAAACCGGGACAGGGGGAGTTAACTATGGCTACACCTTC. It translates to CASSKTGTGGVNYGYTF.

This clone appeared a single time. The rearrangement uses TRBV7-2 and TRBJ1-2; D possibly corresponds to TRBD1 (5 bases). Trimming stripped 5 bases from V and 4 bases from J, with 17 bases between. The CDR3 is 15 amino acids. Germline V lookup: CDR1 SGHTA, CDR2 FQGNSA. CDR3 bases: TGTGCCAGCAGCGGATATTCTGCCGGGGGCTATGGCTACACCTTC. Translated, it gives CASSGYSAGGYGYTF.

The gene calls are TRBV9 and TRBJ1-4; tentative D call: TRBD1 (5 bases). The germline V gene encodes CDR1 SGDLS and CDR2 YYNGEE. V dropped 3 bases and J dropped 2 bases, with 11 bases sitting between them. The CDR3 contains 15 residues. CDR3 protein: CASSASGMTNEKLFF. CDR3 in DNA: TGTGCCAGCAGCGCGTCAGGGATGACTAATGAAAAACTGTTTTTT.

This clone was counted only a few times. This rearrangement joins TRBV7-2 to TRBJ2-6; D is undetermined. From germline, CDR1 is SGHTA and CDR2 FQGNSA. The CDR3 has 14 amino acids. V was trimmed by 6 bases and J by 0 bases, leaving 6 bases between them. The CDR3, as DNA: TGTGCCAGCAGTAGTGGCTCTGGGGCCAACGTCCTGACTTTC. Its translation is CASSSGSGANVLTF. Full variable domain (outside the CDR3, taken from reference TRBV7-2 and TRBJ2-6): GAGVSQSPSNKVTEKGKDVELRCDPISGHTALYWYRQSLGQGLEFLIYFQGNSAPDKSGLPSDRFSAERTGGSVSTLTIQRTQQEDSAVYLCASSSGSGANVLTFGAGSRLTVL.

This chain joins TRBV18 and TRBJ1-4, with a weak D call TRBD1 (5 bases). Germline V CDR1 and CDR2: KGHSH, LQKENI. The CDR3 length is 15 residues. Deletions cut 1 base from V and 7 bases from J, with 13 bases between. Here the CDR3 DNA reads TGTGCCAGCTCACCACAAGTCCCCGGGGGTGAAAAACTGTTTTTT. This codes for CASSPQVPGGEKLFF.

This clone appeared many times. The genes are TRBV24-1 and TRBJ2-3; 10 bases are shared with TRBD2. J gave up 2 bases and V 4 bases, and 5 bases lay outside the gene matches. CDR1 is KGHDR and CDR2 is SFDVKD in the germline V gene. The CDR3 has 16 amino acids. CDR3 residues: CATSDRLAGATDTQYF. The CDR3 bases are TGTGCCACCAGTGACCGTCTAGCGGGGGCCACAGATACGCAGTATTTT.